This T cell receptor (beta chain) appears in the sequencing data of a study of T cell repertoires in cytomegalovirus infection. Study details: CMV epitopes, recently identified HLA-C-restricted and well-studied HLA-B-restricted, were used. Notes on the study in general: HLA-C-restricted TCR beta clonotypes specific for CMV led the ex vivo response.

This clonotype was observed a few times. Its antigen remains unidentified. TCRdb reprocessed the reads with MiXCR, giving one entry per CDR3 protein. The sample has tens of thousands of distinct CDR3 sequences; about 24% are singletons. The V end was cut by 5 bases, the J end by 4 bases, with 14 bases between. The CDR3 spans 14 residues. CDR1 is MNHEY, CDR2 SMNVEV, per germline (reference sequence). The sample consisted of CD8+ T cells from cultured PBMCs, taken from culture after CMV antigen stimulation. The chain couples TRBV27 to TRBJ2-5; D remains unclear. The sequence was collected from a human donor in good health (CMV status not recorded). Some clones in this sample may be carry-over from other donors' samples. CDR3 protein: CASSPLVTGETQYF. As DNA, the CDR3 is TGTGCCAGCAGTCCCCTGGTGACCGGAGAGACCCAGTACTTC.